The count of the clone carrying this T cell receptor (beta chain) is one. The antigen remains undetermined. The data were obtained in a study of cytomegalovirus exposure and HLA in healthy donors. Study results and caveats: Information on immune exposure was restricted to one variable (CMV serostatus). The authors later linked a missense DCLRE1C variant to TCR beta V- and J-gene trimming.

The PCR ran on 60 Vbeta and 13 Jbeta primers. In the authors' workflow: As a later analysis found, there were 80 million or so unique TCR beta chains, of which approximately 10 million were shared. Sequenced by immunoSEQ multiplex PCR; TCRdb stores in-frame clones only, minus some. V, J and clone size are those of that table, while D and trimming were read from the DNA. The sample yields under 200,000 clones, around 73% seen once. When sampled, the donors appeared nominally healthy, though they likely had unrecorded immune exposures. Trimming removed 7 bases from V and 8 bases from J, with 9 bases in between. The CDR3 runs to 11 residues. The germline CDR1 and CDR2 sequences are MNHEY and SMNVEV (reference sequence).

The receptor was derived from a man in his 60s in good health and CMV-seronegative. The material sequenced was PBMCs. The chain combines TRBV27 with TRBJ2-1; TRBD2 might be the D (6 bases). Here the CDR3 DNA reads TGTGCCAGCAAGGGAGGCCATGAGCAGTTCTTC. This sequence encodes CASKGGHEQFF.